This T cell receptor (beta chain) was identified during a study of blood T cell repertoires in COVID-19. Method: immunoSEQ multiplex PCR; TCRdb's copy keeps in-frame clones and lacks some. The table shows roughly 100,000 clones, with roughly 89% occurring only once. This CDR3 region has 15 residues. Germline trimming cut 4 bases from V and 4 bases from J; bases unmatched to any gene: 4. Germline V gene lookup returns CDR1 SGHAT and CDR2 FQNNGV. The chain links TRBV11-2 to TRBJ2-1, with 10 nucleotides matching TRBD2. This sequence originates from a human donor in a cohort sampled during active COVID-19. Material: peripheral blood. CDR3 protein: CASSSLAGTYNEQFF. CDR3 coding DNA: TGTGCCAGCAGCTCACTAGCGGGGACTTACAATGAGCAGTTCTTC.